Listed below are T cell receptor beta chains from one sample, sequenced in a study of Graves' ophthalmopathy and Graves' hyperthyroidism. TCRdb reprocessed the multiplex PCR reads with MiXCR, giving one entry per CDR3 protein. The table includes roughly 160,000 distinct CDR3 sequences, roughly two fifths detected once. The sample taken for sequencing was peripheral blood. The receptors shown here come from a young man with Graves' ophthalmopathy. The CDR3 runs from the conserved cysteine through the conserved F or W. The D gene is left open where the match is weak. Clone size is stated in some rows and not others, as once, few, many or a class when expanded.

j_call	v_call	clone_size	d_call	cdr3_aa	cdr3_nt
TRBJ2-7	TRBV27	-	TRBD2	CASPPVAGTYEQYF	TGTGCCAGCCCCCCCGTAGCGGGAACCTACGAGCAGTACTTC
TRBJ2-7	TRBV27	many	TRBD1	CASKKEPGQAYEQYF	TGTGCCAGCAAAAAGGAACCGGGACAGGCCTACGAGCAGTACTTC
TRBJ1-1	TRBV12-3/TRBV12-4	once	-	CASSLARRSEAFF	TGTGCCAGCAGTTTAGCGAGGCGGTCTGAAGCTTTCTTT
TRBJ1-2	TRBV12-3/TRBV12-4	once	-	CASSLPIHSYGYTF	TGTGCCAGCAGTTTACCGATTCACAGCTATGGCTACACCTTC
TRBJ2-5	TRBV11-2	many	-	CASSSGVGETQYF	TGTGCCAGCAGCTCGGGAGTTGGTGAGACCCAGTACTTC
TRBJ2-7	TRBV6-1	-	-	CASKRSDGDYEQYF	TGTGCCAGCAAGCGTTCGGACGGCGACTACGAGCAGTACTTC
TRBJ1-2	TRBV7-9	-	-	CASSSRPPRGYTF	TGTGCCAGCAGCTCTCGGCCCCCGCGGGGCTACACCTTC
TRBJ1-1	TRBV30	many	-	CAWSQGPTRAFF	TGTGCCTGGAGTCAAGGGCCCACGCGAGCTTTCTTT
TRBJ1-6	TRBV6-5	-	-	CASSYSQGYSNSPLHF	TGTGCCAGCAGTTACTCTCAGGGGTACTCCAATTCACCCCTCCACTTT
TRBJ2-2	TRBV12-3/TRBV12-4	many	-	CASILTGNTGELFF	TGTGCCAGCATCCTGACAGGGAACACCGGGGAGCTGTTTTTT
TRBJ2-5	TRBV7-2	-	TRBD2	CASSFWGGEETQYF	TGTGCCAGCAGCTTCTGGGGAGGGGAAGAGACCCAGTACTTC
TRBJ2-7	TRBV7-2	-	-	CASSRGVQREQYF	TGTGCCAGCAGCCGCGGGGTTCAGAGGGAGCAGTACTTC
TRBJ2-7	TRBV6-5	few	TRBD2	CASSYSGGGEDEQYF	TGTGCCAGCAGTTACTCTGGGGGGGGTGAGGACGAGCAGTACTTC
TRBJ2-7	TRBV20-1	-	-	CSALWFPEQYF	TGCAGTGCTTTATGGTTCCCCGAGCAGTACTTC
TRBJ1-2	TRBV30	many	TRBD1	CAWTAGQGARGYTF	TGTGCCTGGACGGCGGGACAGGGGGCGCGGGGCTACACCTTC
TRBJ2-5	TRBV28	many	-	CASSPPSSSETQYF	TGTGCCAGCAGTCCGCCTAGTTCCTCAGAGACCCAGTACTTC
TRBJ1-2	TRBV12-3/TRBV12-4	-	-	CASSFQARRGYGYTF	TGTGCCAGCAGTTTCCAGGCACGGCGGGGGTATGGCTACACCTTC